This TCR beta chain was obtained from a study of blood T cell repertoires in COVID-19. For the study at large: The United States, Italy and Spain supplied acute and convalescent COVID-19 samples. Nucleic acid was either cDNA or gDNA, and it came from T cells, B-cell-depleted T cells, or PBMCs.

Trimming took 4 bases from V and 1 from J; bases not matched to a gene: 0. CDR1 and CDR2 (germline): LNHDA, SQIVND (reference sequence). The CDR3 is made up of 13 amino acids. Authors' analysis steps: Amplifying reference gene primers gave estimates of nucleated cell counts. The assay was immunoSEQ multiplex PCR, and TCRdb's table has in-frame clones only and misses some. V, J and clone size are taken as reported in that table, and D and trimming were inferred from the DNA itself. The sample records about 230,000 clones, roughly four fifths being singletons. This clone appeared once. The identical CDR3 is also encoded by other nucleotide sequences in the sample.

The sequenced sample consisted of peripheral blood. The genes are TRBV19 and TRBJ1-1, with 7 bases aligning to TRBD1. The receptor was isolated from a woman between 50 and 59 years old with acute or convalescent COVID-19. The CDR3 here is CASSRTGNTEAFF. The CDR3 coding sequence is TGTGCCAGTAGTAGGACAGGGAACACTGAAGCTTTCTTT.